This is a list of T cell receptor beta chains from one sample in a study of memory CD4+ T cells and cytomegalovirus serostatus. TCRdb's table, derived via immunoSEQ multiplex PCR, lists solely in-frame clones and lacks some. The sample has 40,000 to 55,000 clones; about four fifths are singletons. Sequenced material: memory CD4+ T cells from blood. The source is an adult in good health and CMV-seronegative. CDR3s include the opening cysteine and the closing phenylalanine or tryptophan. A D gene is named only where the DNA matches it firmly. A row's size may be missing; if present it is once, few, many or a size class.

CASSRMNTEAFF TGTGCCAGCAGTCGGATGAACACTGAAGCTTTCTTT TRBJ1-1 TRBV6-5 NA NA
CASSFSGRDSNQPQHF TGTGCCAGCAGTTTCTCGGGGAGAGATAGCAATCAGCCCCAGCATTTT TRBJ1-5 TRBV28 few NA
CASSPPSRGVEKLFF TGTGCCAGCTCCCCCCCGAGCAGGGGGGTTGAAAAACTGTTTTTT TRBJ1-4 TRBV18 NA TRBD1
CASTERLSAYTEAFF TGTGCCAGCACCGAACGACTTAGTGCGTACACTGAAGCTTTCTTT TRBJ1-1 TRBV7-9 NA NA
CASSVDLAGGSEQYF TGTGCCAGCAGCGTAGATCTAGCGGGGGGTTCCGAGCAGTACTTC TRBJ2-7 TRBV9 NA TRBD2
CASSQDSDQPQHF TGCGCCAGCAGCCAAGATTCCGATCAGCCTCAGCATTTT TRBJ1-5 TRBV5-1 NA NA
CASSLAGQGHLGYTF TGTGCCAGCAGTTTGGCCGGACAGGGGCACCTTGGCTACACCTTC TRBJ1-2 TRBV28 few TRBD1
CAWSVGAGQGETQYF TGTGCCTGGAGTGTAGGGGCAGGGCAGGGAGAGACCCAGTACTTC TRBJ2-5 TRBV30 NA NA
CASSPVQGLQGFDYGYTF TGTGCCAGCTCACCTGTACAGGGACTACAGGGGTTTGACTATGGCTACACCTTC TRBJ1-2 TRBV18 NA TRBD1
CAISAGQENNSPLHF TGTGCCATCAGTGCGGGACAGGAGAATAATTCACCCCTCCACTTT TRBJ1-6 TRBV10-3 NA TRBD1